The clone carrying this TCR beta chain was observed many times. What it recognizes is unknown. The sample belongs to a study of T-cell memory formation after mild COVID-19. Study-wide background: TCR clusters were largely donor specific. General study results and limits: CM and EM subsets held most contracting CD4+ clones; EMRA held CD8+ ones.

TCRalpha and TCRbeta libraries used 5'RACE with constant-segment primers and UMIs. Using its own MiXCR run on the 5' RACE reads, TCRdb lists one record per CDR3 protein. The table has roughly 400,000 distinct CDR3 sequences, 16% seen once. There are 15 residues in the CDR3. The germline V and J ends were trimmed by 1 base and 7 bases, with 16 bases remaining between them. Per germline, CDR1 KGHSH and CDR2 LQKENI. The TCR was taken from a man aged 18 to 35 who had mild COVID-19 (a few samples of this study predate the infection). Cell type and time point are not known. Sequences were obtained from PBMCs or a T cell subset sorted from them (not recorded which). The chain couples TRBV18 to TRBJ1-1; no reliable D call. CDR3 amino acids: CASSPREGFDSEAFF. CDR3 DNA: TGTGCCAGCTCACCACGAGAAGGATTCGATAGTGAAGCTTTCTTT.